This is a list of T cell receptor beta chains from one sample in a study of identical twins' blood T cells. TCRdb analysed the 5' RACE reads with MiXCR anew, one entry per CDR3 protein. The sample lists 400,000 or so distinct CDR3 sequences, 25% to 35% seen once, with 6.1% in the top ten. Sequencing was performed on PBMCs. These TCRs come from a woman between 18 and 55 years old in good health. Each CDR3 is given with its conserved first and last residue.

cdr3_length: 15; v_call: TRBV6-2/TRBV6-3; cdr3_aa: CASSRWGGSYNEQFF
cdr3_length: 11; v_call: TRBV2; cdr3_aa: CTSTVTEKLFF
cdr3_length: 15; v_call: TRBV3-1; cdr3_aa: CASSQAWTGTSLYTF
cdr3_length: 13; v_call: TRBV5-1; cdr3_aa: CASSSTGATEVFF
cdr3_length: 15; v_call: TRBV6-1; cdr3_aa: CASMEGPWAFHEQYF
cdr3_length: 13; v_call: TRBV20-1; cdr3_aa: CSAQRTGVTEAFF
cdr3_length: 17; v_call: TRBV11-3; cdr3_aa: CASSPSAAVVINSPLHF
cdr3_length: 14; v_call: TRBV19; cdr3_aa: CASSMGQFFFGYTF
cdr3_length: 14; v_call: TRBV5-5; cdr3_aa: CASSFLHTSYEQYF
cdr3_length: 13; v_call: TRBV2; cdr3_aa: CASVRAGANEQFF
cdr3_length: 15; v_call: TRBV4-3; cdr3_aa: CASSQVLSNTGELFF
cdr3_length: 12; v_call: TRBV29-1; cdr3_aa: CSVRQPNTEAFF
cdr3_length: 13; v_call: TRBV20-1; cdr3_aa: CSAESPAVNTQYF
cdr3_length: 13; v_call: TRBV20-1; cdr3_aa: CSAARQGNEKLFF
cdr3_length: 14; v_call: TRBV9; cdr3_aa: CASSVAQGIYGYTF
cdr3_length: 15; v_call: TRBV27; cdr3_aa: CASSSLQGGFDGYTF
cdr3_length: 11; v_call: TRBV20-1; cdr3_aa: CSAPAPSGYTF
cdr3_length: 14; v_call: TRBV5-1; cdr3_aa: CASSFGQGNEKLFF
cdr3_length: 12; v_call: TRBV29-1; cdr3_aa: CSVDRSYYGYTF
cdr3_length: 15; v_call: TRBV6-1; cdr3_aa: CASSDRGRLDQPQHF
cdr3_length: 17; v_call: TRBV7-9; cdr3_aa: CASSWRPGTGNPTEAFF
cdr3_length: 13; v_call: TRBV29-1; cdr3_aa: CSVRRAGRDEQYF
cdr3_length: 15; v_call: TRBV6-5; cdr3_aa: CASSYLQGRGTEAFF
cdr3_length: 15; v_call: TRBV12-3/TRBV12-4; cdr3_aa: CASSLWTGDPNEQFF
cdr3_length: 12; v_call: TRBV7-2; cdr3_aa: CASSLSTHEQYF
cdr3_length: 14; v_call: TRBV20-1; cdr3_aa: CSATRTSGANEQFF
cdr3_length: 13; v_call: TRBV19; cdr3_aa: CASSFRSNQPQHF